Listed below are T cell receptor beta chains from one sample, sequenced in a study of type 1 and type 2 diabetes patients. In TCRdb, the multiplex PCR reads were re-called with MiXCR into one record per CDR3 protein. The data show a few hundred thousand distinct CDR3 sequences, 45% to 60% seen once. Sequenced sample: peripheral blood mononuclear cells (PBMCs). The receptors stem from a man younger than 30 with type 2 diabetes. The CDR3 runs from the conserved cysteine through the conserved F or W. Each record gives: clone size, D gene, V gene, J gene, CDR3 DNA, CDR3 protein. A D gene is named only where the DNA matches it firmly. Clone size, where shown, is once, few, many, or a class for clones that have expanded.

few	TRBD1	TRBV5-1	TRBJ2-3	TGCGCCAGCACCCCGGGGACAGGGGGCACCGATACGCAGTATTTT	CASTPGTGGTDTQYF
NA	NA	TRBV7-2	TRBJ1-1	TGTGCCAGCAGCTTAAGTGTACCCCTCGGCTCGAACACTGAAGCTTTCTTT	CASSLSVPLGSNTEAFF
few	NA	TRBV20-1	TRBJ1-2	TGCAGTGCTAGAGATGGGAGGGATCGCTACACCTTC	CSARDGRDRYTF
NA	NA	TRBV7-8	TRBJ1-1	TGTGCCAGCACCCCCGGGGGGGCGGCTTTCTTT	CASTPGGAAFF
NA	TRBD1	TRBV6-6	TRBJ2-7	TGTGCCAGCAGACCCGGGACAGGGGTGGACGAGCAGTACTTC	CASRPGTGVDEQYF
NA	NA	TRBV20-1	TRBJ1-2	TGCAGTGCTAAGGGACGGGATGGCTACACCTTC	CSAKGRDGYTF
few	NA	TRBV25-1	TRBJ2-2	TGTGCCAGCAGCTTGGAAGGGCCGTCCGGGGAGCTGTTTTTT	CASSLEGPSGELFF
NA	NA	TRBV7-3	TRBJ2-2	TGTGCCAGCAGCTTAACTAGTTCGAACACCGGGGAGCTGTTTTTT	CASSLTSSNTGELFF
NA	NA	TRBV7-3	TRBJ1-1	TGTGCCAGCAGCCAACAGATGAACACTGAAGCTTTCTTT	CASSQQMNTEAFF
many	NA	TRBV10-1	TRBJ2-2	TGCGCCAGCAGTGCATTACGAAGTCCTTATCCCGGGGAGCTGTTTTTT	CASSALRSPYPGELFF
few	NA	TRBV2	TRBJ2-1	TGTGCCAGCAGTGTAACGGTCCGGGAGTTCTTC	CASSVTVREFF